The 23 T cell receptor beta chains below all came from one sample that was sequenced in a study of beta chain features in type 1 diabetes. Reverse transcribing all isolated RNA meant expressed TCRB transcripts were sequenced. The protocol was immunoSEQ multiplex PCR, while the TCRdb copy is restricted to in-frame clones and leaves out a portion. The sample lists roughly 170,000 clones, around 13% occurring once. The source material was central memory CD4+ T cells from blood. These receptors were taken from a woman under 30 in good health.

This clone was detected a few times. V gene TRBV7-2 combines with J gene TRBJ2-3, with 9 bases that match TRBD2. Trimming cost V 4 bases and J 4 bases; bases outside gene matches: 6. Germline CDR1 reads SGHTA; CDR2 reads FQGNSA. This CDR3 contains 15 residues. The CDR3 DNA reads TGTGCCAGCAGCTCACTAGCGGGCCCCCCAGATACGCAGTATTTT. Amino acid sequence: CASSSLAGPPDTQYF.

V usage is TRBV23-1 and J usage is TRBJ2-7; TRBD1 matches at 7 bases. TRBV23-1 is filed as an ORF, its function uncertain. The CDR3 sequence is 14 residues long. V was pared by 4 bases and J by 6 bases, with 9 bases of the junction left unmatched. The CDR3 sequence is CASSLFHRGCEQYF. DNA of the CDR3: TGCGCCAGCAGTCTATTTCACAGGGGATGCGAGCAGTACTTC.

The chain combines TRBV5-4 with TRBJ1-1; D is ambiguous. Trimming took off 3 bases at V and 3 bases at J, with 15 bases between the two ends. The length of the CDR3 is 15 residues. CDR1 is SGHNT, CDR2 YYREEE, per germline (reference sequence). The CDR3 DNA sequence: TGTGCCAGCAGCTCCTCCTTTGTTGGGCACACTGAAGCTTTCTTT. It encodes CASSSSFVGHTEAFF.

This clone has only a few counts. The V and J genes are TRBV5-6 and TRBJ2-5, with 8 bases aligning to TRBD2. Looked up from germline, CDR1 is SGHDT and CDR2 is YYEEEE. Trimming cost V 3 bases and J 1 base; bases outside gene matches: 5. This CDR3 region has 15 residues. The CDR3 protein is CASSSATSGQETQYF. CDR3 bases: TGTGCCAGCAGCTCCGCCACTAGCGGCCAAGAGACCCAGTACTTC.

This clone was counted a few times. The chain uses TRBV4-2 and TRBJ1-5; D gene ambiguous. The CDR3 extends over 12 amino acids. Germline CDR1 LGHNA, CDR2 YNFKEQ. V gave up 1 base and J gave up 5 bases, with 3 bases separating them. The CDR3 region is CASSQADQPQHF. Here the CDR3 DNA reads TGTGCCAGCAGCCAAGCGGATCAGCCCCAGCATTTT.

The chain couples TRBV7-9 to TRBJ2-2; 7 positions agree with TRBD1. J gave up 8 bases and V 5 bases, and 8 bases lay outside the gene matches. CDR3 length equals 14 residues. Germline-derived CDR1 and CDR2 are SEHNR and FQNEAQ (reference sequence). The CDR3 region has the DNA TGTGCCAGCAGCCACAGGGGTCGGTTGGGGGAGCTGTTTTTT. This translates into CASSHRGRLGELFF.

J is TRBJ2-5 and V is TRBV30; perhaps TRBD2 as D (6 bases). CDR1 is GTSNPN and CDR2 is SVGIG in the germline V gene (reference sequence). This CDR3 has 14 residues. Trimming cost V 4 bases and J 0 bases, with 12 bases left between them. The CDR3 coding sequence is TGTGCCTGGACAAGCTGGGACTACCAAGAGACCCAGTACTTC. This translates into CAWTSWDYQETQYF.

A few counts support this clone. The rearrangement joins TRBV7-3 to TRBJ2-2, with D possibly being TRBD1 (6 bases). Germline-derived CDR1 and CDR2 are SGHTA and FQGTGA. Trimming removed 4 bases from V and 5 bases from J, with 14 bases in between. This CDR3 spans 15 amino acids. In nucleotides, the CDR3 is TGTGCCAGCAGCTCCCAGGGACACTCTACCGGGGAGCTGTTTTTT. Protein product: CASSSQGHSTGELFF.

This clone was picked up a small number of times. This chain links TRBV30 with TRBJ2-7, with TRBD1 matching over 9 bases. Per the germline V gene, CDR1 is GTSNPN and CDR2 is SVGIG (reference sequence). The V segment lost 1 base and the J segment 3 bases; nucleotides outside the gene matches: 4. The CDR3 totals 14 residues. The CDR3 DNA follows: TGTGCCTGGAGTGCCGGGACAGGGCTCTACGAGCAGTACTTC. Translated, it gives CAWSAGTGLYEQYF.

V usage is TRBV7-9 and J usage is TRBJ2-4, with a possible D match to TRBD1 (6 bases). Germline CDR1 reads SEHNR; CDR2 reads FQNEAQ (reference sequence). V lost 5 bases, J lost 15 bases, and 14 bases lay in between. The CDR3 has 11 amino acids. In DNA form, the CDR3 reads TGTGCCAGCAGCATGGACAGTGGTCGGTACTTC. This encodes CASSMDSGRYF.

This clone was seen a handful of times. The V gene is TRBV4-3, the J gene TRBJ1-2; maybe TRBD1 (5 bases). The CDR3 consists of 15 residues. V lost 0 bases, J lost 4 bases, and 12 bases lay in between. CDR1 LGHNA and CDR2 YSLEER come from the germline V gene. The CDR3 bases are TGCGCCAGCAGCCAAGACCCAGGGAAAATCTATGGCTACACCTTC. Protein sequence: CASSQDPGKIYGYTF.

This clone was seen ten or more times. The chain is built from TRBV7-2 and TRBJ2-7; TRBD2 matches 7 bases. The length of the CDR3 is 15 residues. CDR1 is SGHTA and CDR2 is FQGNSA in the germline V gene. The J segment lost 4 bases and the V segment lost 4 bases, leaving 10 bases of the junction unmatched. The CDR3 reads CASSYGTTGDYEQYF. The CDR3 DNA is TGTGCCAGCAGCTACGGGACTACGGGGGATTACGAGCAGTACTTC.

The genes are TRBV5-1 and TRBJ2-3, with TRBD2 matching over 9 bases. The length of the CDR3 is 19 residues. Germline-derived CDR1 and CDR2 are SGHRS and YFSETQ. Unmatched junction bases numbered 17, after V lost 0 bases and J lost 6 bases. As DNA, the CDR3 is TGCGCCAGCAGCTTGGTGGTCGGCGGGAGGGGTCTCCTTTCGGATACGCAGTATTTT. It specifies CASSLVVGGRGLLSDTQYF.

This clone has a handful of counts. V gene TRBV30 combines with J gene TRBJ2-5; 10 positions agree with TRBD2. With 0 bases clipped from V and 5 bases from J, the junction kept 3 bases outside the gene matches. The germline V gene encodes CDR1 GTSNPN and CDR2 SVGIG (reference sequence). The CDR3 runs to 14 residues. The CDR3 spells CAWSVLAGRETQYF. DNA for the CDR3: TGTGCCTGGAGTGTACTAGCGGGAAGGGAGACCCAGTACTTC.

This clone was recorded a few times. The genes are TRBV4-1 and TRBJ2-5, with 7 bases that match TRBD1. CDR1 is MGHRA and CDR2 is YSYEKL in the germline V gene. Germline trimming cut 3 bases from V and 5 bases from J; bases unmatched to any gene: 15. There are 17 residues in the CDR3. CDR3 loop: CASSQESSGEDRETQYF. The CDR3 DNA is TGCGCCAGCAGCCAGGAATCGAGCGGAGAGGACAGGGAGACCCAGTACTTC.

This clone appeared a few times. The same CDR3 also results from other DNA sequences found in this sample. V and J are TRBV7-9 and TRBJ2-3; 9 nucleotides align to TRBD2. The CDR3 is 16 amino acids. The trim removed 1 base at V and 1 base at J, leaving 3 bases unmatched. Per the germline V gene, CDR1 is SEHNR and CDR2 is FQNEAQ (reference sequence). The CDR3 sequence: CASSLDLAGRTDTQYF. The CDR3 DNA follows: TGTGCCAGCAGCTTAGACCTAGCGGGACGCACAGATACGCAGTATTTT. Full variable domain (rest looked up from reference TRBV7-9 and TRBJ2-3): DTGVSQNPRHKITKRGQNVTFRCDPISEHNRLYWYRQTLGQGPEFLTYFQNEAQLEKSRLLSDRFSAERPKGSFSTLEIQRTEQGDSAMYLCASSLDLAGRTDTQYFGPGTRLTVL.

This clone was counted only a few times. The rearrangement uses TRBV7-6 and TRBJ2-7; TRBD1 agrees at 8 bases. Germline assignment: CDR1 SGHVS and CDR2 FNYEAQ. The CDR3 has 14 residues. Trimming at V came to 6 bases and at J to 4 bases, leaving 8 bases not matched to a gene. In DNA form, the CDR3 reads TGTGCCAGCAGTATTGACAGGGGTCGGTACGAGCAGTACTTC. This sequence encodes CASSIDRGRYEQYF.

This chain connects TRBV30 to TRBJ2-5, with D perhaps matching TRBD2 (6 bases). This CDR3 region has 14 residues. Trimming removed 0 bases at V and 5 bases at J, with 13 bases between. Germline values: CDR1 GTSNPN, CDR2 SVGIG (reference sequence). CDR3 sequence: CAWSVGHGGETQYF. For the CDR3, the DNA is TGTGCCTGGAGTGTGGGGCATGGGGGGGAGACCCAGTACTTC.

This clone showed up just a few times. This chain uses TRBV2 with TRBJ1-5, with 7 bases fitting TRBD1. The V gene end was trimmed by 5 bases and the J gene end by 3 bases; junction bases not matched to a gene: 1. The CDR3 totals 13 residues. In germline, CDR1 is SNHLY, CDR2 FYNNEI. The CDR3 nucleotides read TGTGCCAGCAGTACAGGGGTCAATCAGCCCCAGCATTTT. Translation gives CASSTGVNQPQHF.

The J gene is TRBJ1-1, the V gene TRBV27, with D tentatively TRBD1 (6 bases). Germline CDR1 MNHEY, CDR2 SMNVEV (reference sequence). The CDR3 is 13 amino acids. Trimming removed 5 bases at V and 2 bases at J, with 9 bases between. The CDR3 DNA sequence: TGTGCCAGCAGTCCAGGGGACAACACTGAAGCTTTCTTT. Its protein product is CASSPGDNTEAFF.

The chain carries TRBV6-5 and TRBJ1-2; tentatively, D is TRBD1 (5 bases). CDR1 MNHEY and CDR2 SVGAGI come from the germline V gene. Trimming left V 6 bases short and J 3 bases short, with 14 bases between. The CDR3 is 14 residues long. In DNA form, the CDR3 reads TGTGCCAGCAGATCTATGGGGCGCGACTATGGCTACACCTTC. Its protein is CASRSMGRDYGYTF.

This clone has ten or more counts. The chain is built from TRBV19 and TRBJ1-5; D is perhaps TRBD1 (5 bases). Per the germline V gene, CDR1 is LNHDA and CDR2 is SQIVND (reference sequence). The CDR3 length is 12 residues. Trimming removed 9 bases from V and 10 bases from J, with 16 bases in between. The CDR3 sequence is CASSRVALPQHF. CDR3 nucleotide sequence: TGTGCCAGCTCCAGGGTGGCTCTCCCCCAGCATTTT.

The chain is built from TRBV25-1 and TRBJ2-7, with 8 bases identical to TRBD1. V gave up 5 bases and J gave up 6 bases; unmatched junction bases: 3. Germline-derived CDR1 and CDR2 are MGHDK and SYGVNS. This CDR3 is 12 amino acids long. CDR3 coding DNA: TGTGCCAGCAGTCCAGGGGGCTCCGAGCAGTACTTC. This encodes CASSPGGSEQYF.